Sequencing of this TCR beta chain was carried out in a study of response to subunit inactivated influenza vaccine. Whole-study findings and limits: Authors suggested seasonal influenza vaccinations each recruit few new T cells.

One entry per CDR3 protein, called by TCRdb with MiXCR from the RT-PCR reads. The table includes 650,000 to 800,000 distinct CDR3 sequences, approximately 15% detected once. Notes on this clonotype: Its antigen remains unknown.

The source is a man aged 45-65 years who received an inactivated influenza vaccine. Sample: PBMCs from blood, taken 14 days before vaccination.

The CDR3, as DNA: TGTGCCAGCAGCCAAGAGTCGGGAGGCGGCAATGAGCAGTTCTTC. It codes for CASSQESGGGNEQFF. The chain joins TRBV14 to TRBJ2-1; 7 bases match TRBD2. V dropped 0 bases and J dropped 6; count of bases not matched to a gene: 5. Per germline, CDR1 SGHDN and CDR2 FVKESK. The CDR3 has 15 residues.